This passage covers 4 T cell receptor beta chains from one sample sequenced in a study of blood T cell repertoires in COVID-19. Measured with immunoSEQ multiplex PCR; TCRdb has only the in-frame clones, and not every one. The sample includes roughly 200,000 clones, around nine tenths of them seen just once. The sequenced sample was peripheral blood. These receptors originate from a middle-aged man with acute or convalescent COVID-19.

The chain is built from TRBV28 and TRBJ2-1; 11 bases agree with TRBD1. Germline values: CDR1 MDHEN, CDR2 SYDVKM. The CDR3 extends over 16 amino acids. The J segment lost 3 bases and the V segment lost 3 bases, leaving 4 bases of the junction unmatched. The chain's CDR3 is CASSFYGTGGYNEQFF. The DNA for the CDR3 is TGTGCCAGCAGTTTTTACGGGACAGGGGGCTACAATGAGCAGTTCTTC.

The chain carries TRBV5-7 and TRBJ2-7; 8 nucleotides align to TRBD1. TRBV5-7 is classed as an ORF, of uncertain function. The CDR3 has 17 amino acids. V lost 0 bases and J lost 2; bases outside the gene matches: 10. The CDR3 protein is CASSLAVEDRAAYEQYF. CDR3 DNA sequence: TGTGCCAGCAGCTTGGCCGTGGAGGACAGGGCCGCCTACGAGCAGTACTTC.

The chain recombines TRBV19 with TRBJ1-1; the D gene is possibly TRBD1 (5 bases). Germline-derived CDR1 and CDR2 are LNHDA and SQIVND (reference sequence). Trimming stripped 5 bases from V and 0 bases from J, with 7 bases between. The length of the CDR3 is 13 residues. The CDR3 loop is CASSSGLNTEAFF. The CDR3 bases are TGTGCCAGTAGTTCAGGGTTGAACACTGAAGCTTTCTTT.

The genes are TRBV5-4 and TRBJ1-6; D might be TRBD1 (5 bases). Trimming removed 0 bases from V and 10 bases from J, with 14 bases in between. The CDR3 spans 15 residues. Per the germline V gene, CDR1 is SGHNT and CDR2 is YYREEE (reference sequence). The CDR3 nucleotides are TGTGCCAGCAGCTTGGGGGGGGGATTATTATCACCCCTCCACTTT. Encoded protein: CASSLGGGLLSPLHF. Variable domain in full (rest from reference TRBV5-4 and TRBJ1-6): ETGVTQSPTHLIKTRGQQVTLRCSSQSGHNTVSWYQQALGQGPQFIFQYYREEENGRGNFPPRFSGLQFPNYSSELNVNALELDDSALYLCASSLGGGLLSPLHFGNGTRLTVT.